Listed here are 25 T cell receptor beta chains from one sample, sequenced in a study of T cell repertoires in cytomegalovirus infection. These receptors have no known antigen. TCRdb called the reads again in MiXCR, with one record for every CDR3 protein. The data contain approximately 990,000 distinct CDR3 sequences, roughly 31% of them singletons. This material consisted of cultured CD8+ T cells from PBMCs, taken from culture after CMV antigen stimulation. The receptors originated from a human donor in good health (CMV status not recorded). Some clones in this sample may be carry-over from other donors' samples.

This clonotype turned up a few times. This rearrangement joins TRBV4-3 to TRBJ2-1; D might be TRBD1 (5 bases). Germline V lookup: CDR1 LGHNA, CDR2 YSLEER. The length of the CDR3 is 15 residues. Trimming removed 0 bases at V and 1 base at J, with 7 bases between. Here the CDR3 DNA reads TGCGCCAGCAGCCAAGAACCAGGGTCCTACAATGAGCAGTTCTTC. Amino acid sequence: CASSQEPGSYNEQFF.

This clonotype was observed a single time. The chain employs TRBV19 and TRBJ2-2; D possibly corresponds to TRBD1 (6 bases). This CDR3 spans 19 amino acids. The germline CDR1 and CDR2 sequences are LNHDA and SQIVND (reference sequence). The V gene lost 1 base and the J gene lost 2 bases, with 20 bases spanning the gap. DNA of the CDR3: TGTGCCAGTAGTATAGTGAGGACAGAACGAGTCAGAAACACCGGGGAGCTGTTTTTT. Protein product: CASSIVRTERVRNTGELFF.

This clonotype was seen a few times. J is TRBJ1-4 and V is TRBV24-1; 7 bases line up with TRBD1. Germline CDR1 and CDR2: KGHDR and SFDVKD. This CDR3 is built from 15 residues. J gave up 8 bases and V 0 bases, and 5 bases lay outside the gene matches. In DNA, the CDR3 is TGTGCCACCAGTGATTTGAAGGGGGCGGAAGAAAAACTGTTTTTT. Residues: CATSDLKGAEEKLFF.

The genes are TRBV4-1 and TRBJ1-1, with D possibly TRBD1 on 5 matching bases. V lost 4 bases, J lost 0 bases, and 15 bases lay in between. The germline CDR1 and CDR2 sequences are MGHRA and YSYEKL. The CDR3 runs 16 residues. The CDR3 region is CASSPPGGPVNTEAFF. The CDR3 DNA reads TGCGCCAGCAGCCCGCCTGGGGGACCCGTGAACACTGAAGCTTTCTTT.

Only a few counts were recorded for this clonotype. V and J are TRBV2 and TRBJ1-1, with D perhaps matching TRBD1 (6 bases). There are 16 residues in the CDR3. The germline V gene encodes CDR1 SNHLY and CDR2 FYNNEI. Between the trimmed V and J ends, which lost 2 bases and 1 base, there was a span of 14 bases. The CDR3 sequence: CASSELWTDTNTEAFF. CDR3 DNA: TGTGCCAGCAGTGAACTTTGGACAGACACGAACACTGAAGCTTTCTTT.

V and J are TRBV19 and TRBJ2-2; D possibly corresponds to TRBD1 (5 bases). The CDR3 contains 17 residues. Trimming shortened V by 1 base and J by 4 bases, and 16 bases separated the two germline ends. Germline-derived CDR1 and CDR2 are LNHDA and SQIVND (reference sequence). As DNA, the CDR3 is TGTGCCAGTAGTATAGGACTTCTGACAGTCCTCACCGGGGAGCTGTTTTTT. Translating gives CASSIGLLTVLTGELFF.

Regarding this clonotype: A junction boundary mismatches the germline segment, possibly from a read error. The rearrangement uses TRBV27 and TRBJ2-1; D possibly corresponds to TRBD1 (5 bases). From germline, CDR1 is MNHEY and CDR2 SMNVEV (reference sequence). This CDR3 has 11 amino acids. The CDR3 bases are TGTGCCAACAGTTTAGGGGTTGAGTGGTTCTTC. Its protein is CANSLGVEWFF.

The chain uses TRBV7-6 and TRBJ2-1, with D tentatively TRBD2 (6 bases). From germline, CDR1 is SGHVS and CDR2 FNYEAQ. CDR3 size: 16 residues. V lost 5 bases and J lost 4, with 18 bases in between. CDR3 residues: CASSLNRDLIYNEQFF. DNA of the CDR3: TGTGCCAGCAGCCTAAACCGGGACTTAATTTACAATGAGCAGTTCTTC.

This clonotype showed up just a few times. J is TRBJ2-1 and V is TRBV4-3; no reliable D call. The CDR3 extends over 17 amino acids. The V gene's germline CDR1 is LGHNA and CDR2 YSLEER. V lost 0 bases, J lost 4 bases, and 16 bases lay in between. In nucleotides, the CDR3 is TGCGCCAGCAGCCAAGAATTGTCGGCTGTGAGTTACAATGAGCAGTTCTTC. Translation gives CASSQELSAVSYNEQFF.

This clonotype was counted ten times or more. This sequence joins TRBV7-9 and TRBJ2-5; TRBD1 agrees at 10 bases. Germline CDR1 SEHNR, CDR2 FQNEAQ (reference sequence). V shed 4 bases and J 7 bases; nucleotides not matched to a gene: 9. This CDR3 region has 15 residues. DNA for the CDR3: TGTGCCAGCAGCTCCCGACAGGGGGCCTGGGGGACCCAGTACTTC. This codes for CASSSRQGAWGTQYF.

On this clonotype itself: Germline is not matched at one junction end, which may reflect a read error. CDR3 sequence reads: CASSLRSPSQNIGELFF. The CDR3 DNA follows: TGTGCCAGCAGTTTAAGGTCCCCGAGTCAGAACATCGGGGAGCTGTTTTTT. V and J are TRBV27 and TRBJ2-2, with no clear D. Germline V CDR1 and CDR2: MNHEY, SMNVEV (reference sequence). The CDR3 is 17 residues long.

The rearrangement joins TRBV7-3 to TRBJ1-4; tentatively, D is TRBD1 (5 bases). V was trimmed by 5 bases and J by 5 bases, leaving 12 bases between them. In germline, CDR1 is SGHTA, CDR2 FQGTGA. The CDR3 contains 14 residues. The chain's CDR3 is CASSHLTANEKLFF. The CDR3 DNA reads TGTGCCAGCAGCCACCTGACAGCAAATGAAAAACTGTTTTTT.

CDR3 region: CATSDPKLEDGRRPQHF. The CDR3 nucleotides read TGTGCCACCAGTGACCCCAAACTTGAGGACGGGAGGCGGCCCCAGCATTTT. V usage is TRBV24-1 and J usage is TRBJ1-5, with unresolved D. This CDR3 has 17 amino acids. CDR1 is KGHDR, CDR2 SFDVKD, per germline. Trimming removed 4 bases from V and 9 bases from J, with 24 bases in between.

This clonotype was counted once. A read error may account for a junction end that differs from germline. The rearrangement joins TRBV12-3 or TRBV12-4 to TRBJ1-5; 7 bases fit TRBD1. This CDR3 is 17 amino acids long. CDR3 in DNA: TGTGCCACCAGTTTCGGGACAGAAGCCCTTAGCAATCAGCCCCAGCATTTT. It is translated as CATSFGTEALSNQPQHF.

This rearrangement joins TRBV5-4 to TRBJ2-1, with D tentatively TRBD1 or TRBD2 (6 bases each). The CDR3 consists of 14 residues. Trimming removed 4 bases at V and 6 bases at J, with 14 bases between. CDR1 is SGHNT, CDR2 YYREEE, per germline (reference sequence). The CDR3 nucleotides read TGTGCCAGCAGCCCCCGGACAGCGGGCAATGAGCAGTTCTTC. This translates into CASSPRTAGNEQFF.

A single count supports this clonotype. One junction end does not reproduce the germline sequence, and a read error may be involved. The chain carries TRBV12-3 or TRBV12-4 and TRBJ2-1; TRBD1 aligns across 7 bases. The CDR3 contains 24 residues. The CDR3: CASSSTSPSVHVRQGALSHNKQFF. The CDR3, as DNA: TGTGCCAGCAGTTCGACCTCACCTTCCGTCCACGTTAGACAGGGCGCTCTTTCTCACAATAAGCAGTTCTTC.

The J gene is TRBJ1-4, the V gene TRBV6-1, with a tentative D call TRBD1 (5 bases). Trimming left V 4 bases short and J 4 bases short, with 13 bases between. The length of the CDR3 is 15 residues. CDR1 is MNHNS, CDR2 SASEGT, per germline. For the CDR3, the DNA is TGTGCCAGCAGTGCTATCGGGACTGGTAATGAAAAACTGTTTTTT. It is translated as CASSAIGTGNEKLFF.

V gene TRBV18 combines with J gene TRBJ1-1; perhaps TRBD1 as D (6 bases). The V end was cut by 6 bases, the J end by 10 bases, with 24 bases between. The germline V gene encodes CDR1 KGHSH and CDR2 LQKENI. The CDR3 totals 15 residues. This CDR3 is CASSPRGGERRGAFF. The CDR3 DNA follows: TGTGCCAGCTCTCCTAGGGGGGGAGAACGTCGTGGAGCTTTCTTT.

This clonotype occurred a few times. CDR3 DNA: TGTGCCAGCAGCCGCGGGGACAGGGCGGGCCATGGGCAGTACTTC. This encodes CASSRGDRAGHGQYF. The gene calls are TRBV7-8 and TRBJ2-7; TRBD1 matches at 9 bases. CDR1 and CDR2 from the germline V gene are SGHVS and FQNEAQ. The CDR3 covers 15 residues. V lost 5 bases, J lost 9 bases, and 14 bases stayed unmatched.

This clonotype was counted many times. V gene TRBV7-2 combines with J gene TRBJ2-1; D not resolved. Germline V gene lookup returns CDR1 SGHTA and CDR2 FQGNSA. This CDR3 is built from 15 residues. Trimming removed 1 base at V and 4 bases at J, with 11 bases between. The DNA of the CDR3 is TGTGCCAGCAGCTTAGGGCAGGCCCAATACAATGAGCAGTTCTTC. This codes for CASSLGQAQYNEQFF.

The CDR3 coding sequence is TGTGCCAGTAGTATTTCGAGTCCAGAGCCCCAGCATTTT. It specifies CASSISSPEPQHF. This chain connects TRBV19 to TRBJ1-5; D call uncertain. Per the germline V gene, CDR1 is LNHDA and CDR2 is SQIVND (reference sequence). V was pared by 3 bases and J by 8 bases, with 11 bases between. This CDR3 has 13 residues.

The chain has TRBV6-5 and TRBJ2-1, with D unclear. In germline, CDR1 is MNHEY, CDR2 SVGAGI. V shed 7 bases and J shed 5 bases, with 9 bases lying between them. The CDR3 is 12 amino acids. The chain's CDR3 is CASIAWDNEQFF. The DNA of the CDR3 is TGTGCCAGCATTGCGTGGGACAATGAGCAGTTCTTC.

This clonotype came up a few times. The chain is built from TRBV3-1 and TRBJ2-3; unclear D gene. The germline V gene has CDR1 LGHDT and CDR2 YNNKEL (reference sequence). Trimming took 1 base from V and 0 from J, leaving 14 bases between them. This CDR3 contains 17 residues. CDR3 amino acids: CASSQVRRYLSTDTQYF. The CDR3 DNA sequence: TGTGCCAGCAGCCAAGTTCGGCGCTACCTAAGCACAGATACGCAGTATTTT.

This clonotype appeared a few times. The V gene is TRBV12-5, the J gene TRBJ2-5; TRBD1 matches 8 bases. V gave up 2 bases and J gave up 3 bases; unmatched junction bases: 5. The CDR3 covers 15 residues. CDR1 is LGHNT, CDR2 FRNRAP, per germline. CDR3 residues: CASGLWQGAKETQYF. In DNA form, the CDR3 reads TGTGCTAGTGGTTTGTGGCAGGGGGCAAAAGAGACCCAGTACTTC.

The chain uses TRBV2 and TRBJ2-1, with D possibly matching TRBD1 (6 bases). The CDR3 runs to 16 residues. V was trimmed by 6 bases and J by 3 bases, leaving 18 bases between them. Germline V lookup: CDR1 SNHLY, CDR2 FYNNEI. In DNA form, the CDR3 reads TGTGCCAGCAGCTCACAGGGTCCGGACAACTACAATGAGCAGTTCTTC. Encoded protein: CASSSQGPDNYNEQFF.